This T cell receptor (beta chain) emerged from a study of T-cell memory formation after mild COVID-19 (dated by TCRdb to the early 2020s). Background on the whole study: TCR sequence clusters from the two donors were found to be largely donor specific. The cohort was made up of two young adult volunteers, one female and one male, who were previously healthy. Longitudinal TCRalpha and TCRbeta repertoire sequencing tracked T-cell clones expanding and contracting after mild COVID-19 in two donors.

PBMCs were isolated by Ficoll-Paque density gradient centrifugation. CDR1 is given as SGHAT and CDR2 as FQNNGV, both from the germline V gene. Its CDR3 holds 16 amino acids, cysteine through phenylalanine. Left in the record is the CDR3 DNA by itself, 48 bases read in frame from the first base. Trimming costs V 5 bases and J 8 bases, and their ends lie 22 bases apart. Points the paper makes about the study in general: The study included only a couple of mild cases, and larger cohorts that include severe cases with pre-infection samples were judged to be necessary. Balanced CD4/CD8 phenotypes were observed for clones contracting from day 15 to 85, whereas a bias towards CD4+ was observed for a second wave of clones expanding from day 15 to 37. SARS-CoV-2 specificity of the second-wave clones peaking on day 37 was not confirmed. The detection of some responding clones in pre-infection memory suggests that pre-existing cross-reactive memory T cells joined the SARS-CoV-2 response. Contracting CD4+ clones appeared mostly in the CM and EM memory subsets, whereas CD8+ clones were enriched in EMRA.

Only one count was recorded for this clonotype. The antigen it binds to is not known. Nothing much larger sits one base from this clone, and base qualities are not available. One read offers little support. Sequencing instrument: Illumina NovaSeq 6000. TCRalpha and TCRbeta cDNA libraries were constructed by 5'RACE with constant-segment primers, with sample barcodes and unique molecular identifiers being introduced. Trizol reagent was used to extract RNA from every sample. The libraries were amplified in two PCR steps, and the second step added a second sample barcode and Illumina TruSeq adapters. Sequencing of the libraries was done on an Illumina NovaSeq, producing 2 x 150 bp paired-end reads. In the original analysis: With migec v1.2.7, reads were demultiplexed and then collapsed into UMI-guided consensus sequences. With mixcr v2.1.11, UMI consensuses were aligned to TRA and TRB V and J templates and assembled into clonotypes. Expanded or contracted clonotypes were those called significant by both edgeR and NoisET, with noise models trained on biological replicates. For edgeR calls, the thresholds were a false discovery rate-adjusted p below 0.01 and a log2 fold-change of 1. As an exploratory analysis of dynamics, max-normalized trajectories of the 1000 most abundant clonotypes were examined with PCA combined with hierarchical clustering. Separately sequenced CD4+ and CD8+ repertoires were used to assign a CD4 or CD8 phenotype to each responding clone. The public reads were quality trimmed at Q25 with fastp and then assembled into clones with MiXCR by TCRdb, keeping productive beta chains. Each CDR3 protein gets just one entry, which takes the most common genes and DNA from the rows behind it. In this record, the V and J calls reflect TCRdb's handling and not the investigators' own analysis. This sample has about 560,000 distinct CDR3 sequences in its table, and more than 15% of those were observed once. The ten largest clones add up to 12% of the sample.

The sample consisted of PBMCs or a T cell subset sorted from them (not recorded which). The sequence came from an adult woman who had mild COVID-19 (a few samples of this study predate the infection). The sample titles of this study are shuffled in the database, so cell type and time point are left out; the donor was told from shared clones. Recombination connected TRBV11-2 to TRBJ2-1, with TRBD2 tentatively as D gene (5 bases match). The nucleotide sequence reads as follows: TGTGCCAGCAGCCCACACCCTGAGGGCCGCGTCGATGAGCAGTTCTTC. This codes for CASSPHPEGRVDEQFF.